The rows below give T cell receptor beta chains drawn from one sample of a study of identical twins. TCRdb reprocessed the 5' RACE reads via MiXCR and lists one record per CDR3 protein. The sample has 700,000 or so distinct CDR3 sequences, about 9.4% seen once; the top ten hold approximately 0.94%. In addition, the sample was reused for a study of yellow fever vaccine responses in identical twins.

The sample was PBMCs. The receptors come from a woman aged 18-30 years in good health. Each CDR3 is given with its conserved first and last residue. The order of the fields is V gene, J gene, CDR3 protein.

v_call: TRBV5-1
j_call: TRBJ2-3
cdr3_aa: CASSTNTQAGTQYF

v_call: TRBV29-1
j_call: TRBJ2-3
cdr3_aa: CSVEGVDYSTDTQYF

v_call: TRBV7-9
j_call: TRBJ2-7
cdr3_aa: CASSLWELDSSYEQYF

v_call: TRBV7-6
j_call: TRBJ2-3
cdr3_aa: CASSLGYHTDTQYF

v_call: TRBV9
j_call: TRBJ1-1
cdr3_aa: CASSTRTDMNTEAFF

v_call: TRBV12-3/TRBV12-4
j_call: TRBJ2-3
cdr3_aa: CASSLGDTDTQYF

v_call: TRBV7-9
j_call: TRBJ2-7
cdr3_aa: CASSLAQPGQNEQYF

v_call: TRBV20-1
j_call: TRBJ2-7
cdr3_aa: CSASVGLGLEQYF

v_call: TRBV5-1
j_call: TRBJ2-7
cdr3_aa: CASSPQPVSGGTFYEQYF

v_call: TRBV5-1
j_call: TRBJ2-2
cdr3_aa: CASSLAEMTNTGELFF

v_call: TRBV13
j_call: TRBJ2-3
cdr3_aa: CASSLRGLTTDTQYF

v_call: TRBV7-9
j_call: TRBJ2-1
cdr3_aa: CASSLGRAAGAEQFF

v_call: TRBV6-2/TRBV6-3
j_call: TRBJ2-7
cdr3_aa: CASRQAFTGLGSEQYF

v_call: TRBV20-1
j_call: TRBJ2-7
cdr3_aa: CSAKGLAGVDEQYF

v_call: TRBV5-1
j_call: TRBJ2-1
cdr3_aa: CASSLILGTGVNEQFF

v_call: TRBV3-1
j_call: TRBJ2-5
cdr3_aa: CTCSGTGTTRMGQETQYF

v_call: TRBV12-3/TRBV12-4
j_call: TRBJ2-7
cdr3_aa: CASKGTNSYEQYF

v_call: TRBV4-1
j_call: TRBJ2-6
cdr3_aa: CASSQLTGASGANVLTF

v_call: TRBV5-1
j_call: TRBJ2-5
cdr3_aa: CASSPGTSGGNQETQYF

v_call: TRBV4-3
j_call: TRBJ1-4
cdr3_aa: CASSQTGIDELFF

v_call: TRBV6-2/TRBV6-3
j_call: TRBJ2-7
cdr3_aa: CASSYPRQGPSYEQYF

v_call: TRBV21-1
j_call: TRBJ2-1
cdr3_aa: CASSWGLGGWEQFF

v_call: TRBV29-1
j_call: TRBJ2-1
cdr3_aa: CSGQGAQNEQFF

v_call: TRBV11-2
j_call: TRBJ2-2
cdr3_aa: CASSLRLDTGELFF

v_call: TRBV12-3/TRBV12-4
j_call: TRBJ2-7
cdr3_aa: CASSFWVGEGYEQYF

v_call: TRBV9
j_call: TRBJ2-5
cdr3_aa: CASSVGISGTRGTQYF

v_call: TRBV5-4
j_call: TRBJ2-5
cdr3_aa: CASSLDTSVETQYF

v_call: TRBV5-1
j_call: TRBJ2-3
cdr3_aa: CASSLSGASGRSDTQYF

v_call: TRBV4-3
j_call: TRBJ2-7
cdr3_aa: CASSQGIEGVYEQYF

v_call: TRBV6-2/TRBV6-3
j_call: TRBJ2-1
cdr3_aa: CASREGLAGASWNEQFF

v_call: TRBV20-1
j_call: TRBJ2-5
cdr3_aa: CSATGQGPFHQETQYF

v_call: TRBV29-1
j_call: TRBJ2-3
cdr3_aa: CSVGTGADTQYF

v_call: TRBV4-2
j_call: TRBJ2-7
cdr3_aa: CASSQEASATPGEQYF

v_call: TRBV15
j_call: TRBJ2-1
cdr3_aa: CATSRDLRSGSTIYNEQFF

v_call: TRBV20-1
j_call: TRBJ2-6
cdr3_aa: CSARDHSRGSGANVLTF

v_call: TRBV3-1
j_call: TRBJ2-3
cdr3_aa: CAIEQSGTDTQYF

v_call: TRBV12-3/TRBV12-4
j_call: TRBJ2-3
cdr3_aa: CASSLALGLAGDSDTQYF

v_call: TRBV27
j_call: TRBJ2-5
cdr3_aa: CASGEADAQETQYF

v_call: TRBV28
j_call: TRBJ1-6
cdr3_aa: CASSSPQGYQSPLHF

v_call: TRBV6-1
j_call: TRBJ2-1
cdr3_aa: CASRRQPGLANNEQFF

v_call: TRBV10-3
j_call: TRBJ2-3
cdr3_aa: CAIGTESDTQYF

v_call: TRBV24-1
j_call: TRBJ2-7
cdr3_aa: CATSDSRQVVRGIYYEQYF

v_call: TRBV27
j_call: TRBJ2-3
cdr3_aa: CASSFRGPTDTQYF

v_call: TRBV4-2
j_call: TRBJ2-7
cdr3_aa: CASSSPDRGVSYEQYF

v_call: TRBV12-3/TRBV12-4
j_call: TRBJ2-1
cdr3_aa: CASGPPNSYNEQFF

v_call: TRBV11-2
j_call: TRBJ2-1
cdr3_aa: CASSLSIRTSGSYNEQFF

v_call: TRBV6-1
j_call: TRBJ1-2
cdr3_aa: CASRDLGQGALYGYTF

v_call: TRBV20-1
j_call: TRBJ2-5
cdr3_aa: CSASSGVQETQYF

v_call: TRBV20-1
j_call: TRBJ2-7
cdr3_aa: CSARDRGGTYEQYF

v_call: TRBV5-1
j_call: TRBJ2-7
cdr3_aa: CASSPNSGQVSYEQYF

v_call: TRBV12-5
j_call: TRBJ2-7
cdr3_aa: CASAGGVHEQYF

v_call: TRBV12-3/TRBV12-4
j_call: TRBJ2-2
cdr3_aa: CASSSGGELFF

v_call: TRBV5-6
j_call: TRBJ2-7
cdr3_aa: CASSLGLAGPSYEQYF

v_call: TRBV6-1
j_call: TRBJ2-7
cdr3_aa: CASSPVPPSRETYEQYF